Following are 22 T cell receptor beta chains from one sample sequenced in a study of beta chain features in type 1 diabetes (dated by TCRdb to 2017 to 2018). Beyond this particular receptor, the publication reports: A moderate but significant shortening of TCRB CDR3 length was observed in type 1 diabetes patients in all four CD4+ subsets.

For these receptors, no antigen is known. The library was produced with the immunoSEQ multiplex PCR assay. The entire amount of isolated RNA was reverse transcribed using the High Capacity cDNA Reverse Transcription Kit, so the sequenced TCRB transcripts were expressed ones. TCRdb stores this immuneACCESS table with in-frame sequences only. Part of the clones is absent; in the studies checked, under half of the shortfall reflects unresolved V genes, and no reason is known for the rest. Within this sample are about 28,000 clones, with approximately 64% of them counted one time only. The top ten clones comprise about 2.4% of the sample. Sequences were obtained from Tregs from blood. The meaning of the sample's cell subset or site label: regulatory CD4+ T cells. Receptor source: a young woman with type 1 diabetes.

The chain combines TRBV2 with TRBJ2-2; the D gene is possibly TRBD1 (6 bases). Trimming removed 3 bases from V and 4 bases from J, with 15 bases in between. Germline CDR1 SNHLY, CDR2 FYNNEI. This CDR3 contains 16 residues. The CDR3 loop reads CASSETGGAGTGELFF. The CDR3 DNA reads TGTGCCAGCAGTGAGACTGGGGGCGCGGGCACCGGGGAGCTGTTTTTT.

The J gene is TRBJ1-1, the V gene TRBV7-8; the D is unclear. V lost 2 bases and J 1 base, leaving 5 bases between the germline ends. Per germline, CDR1 SGHVS and CDR2 FQNEAQ. The CDR3 has 13 residues. DNA for the CDR3: TGTGCCAGCAGCTTAAGCCGGAACACTGAAGCTTTCTTT. Its protein is CASSLSRNTEAFF.

The genes are TRBV5-6 and TRBJ2-1, with a tentative D call TRBD1 (5 bases). The CDR3 totals 13 residues. V was trimmed by 0 bases and J by 8 bases, leaving 9 bases between them. In germline, CDR1 is SGHDT, CDR2 YYEEEE. CDR3 nucleotides: TGTGCCAGCAGCTTGGCCGACAGAGATGAGCAGTTCTTC. The encoded protein is CASSLADRDEQFF.

This clone was seen only once. The chain carries TRBV28 and TRBJ2-3; 7 bases map to TRBD1. The CDR3 covers 15 residues. Trimming removed 6 bases from V and 4 bases from J; junction bases left unmatched: 10. CDR1 MDHEN and CDR2 SYDVKM come from the germline V gene. The CDR3 sequence: CASRTGTEAADTQYF. As DNA, the CDR3 is TGTGCCAGCAGAACCGGGACAGAGGCGGCAGATACGCAGTATTTT.

V is TRBV6-5 and J is TRBJ2-7; 9 bases are shared with TRBD2. The CDR3 sequence is 16 residues long. Germline CDR1 MNHEY, CDR2 SVGAGI. V was pared by 1 base and J by 6 bases, with 10 bases of the junction left unmatched. CDR3 DNA sequence: TGTGCCAGCAGTTACTTTAGGGCGGGAGGGATAGGCGAGCAGTACTTC. As protein: CASSYFRAGGIGEQYF.

The chain recombines TRBV5-1 with TRBJ2-3; TRBD2 matches at 8 bases. Germline V lookup: CDR1 SGHRS, CDR2 YFSETQ. The CDR3 length is 15 residues. V shed 7 bases and J 4 bases; nucleotides not matched to a gene: 11. The CDR3 nucleotides read TGCGCCAGCGGAGGCGGGGTAGCGGGATCAGATACGCAGTATTTT. It specifies CASGGGVAGSDTQYF.

In this sample, this clone turned up once. The chain has TRBV23-1 and TRBJ1-4; D may be TRBD1 (5 bases). TRBV23-1 carries the ORF label, with uncertain function. The CDR3 runs 17 residues. Trimming removed 5 bases at V and 2 bases at J, with 18 bases between. The CDR3 bases are TGCGCCAGCAGTTTTGGACACGAGGATCAGACTAATGAAAAACTGTTTTTT. Translation gives CASSFGHEDQTNEKLFF.

The chain uses TRBV18 and TRBJ2-5; D uncertain. The end of the DNA fits TRBJ2-7 better, so the J call may be wrong. Germline lookup yields CDR1 KGHSH and CDR2 LQKENI. The CDR3 consists of 13 residues. The CDR3 region has the DNA TGTGCCAGCTCACCATTACCCCCCTACGAGCAGTACTTC. Amino acids: CASSPLPPYEQYF.

This clone is medium-sized in the sample. V gene TRBV7-9 combines with J gene TRBJ1-1; D unresolved. Trimming took 4 bases from V and 8 from J, leaving 8 bases between them. The CDR3 sequence is 11 residues long. Germline CDR1 reads SEHNR; CDR2 reads FQNEAQ (reference sequence). CDR3 amino acids: CASSSLGEAFF. The CDR3 DNA reads TGTGCCAGCAGCTCACTCGGGGAAGCTTTCTTT.

The chain has TRBV5-4 and TRBJ2-1; 7 positions match TRBD1. Germline CDR1 reads SGHNT; CDR2 reads YYREEE (reference sequence). V lost 3 bases and J lost 2; bases outside the gene matches: 5. This CDR3 is built from 15 residues. The DNA of the CDR3 is TGTGCCAGCAGCTCCGGGACAGCACCCTACAATGAGCAGTTCTTC. This codes for CASSSGTAPYNEQFF. The whole variable domain, filled in from reference TRBV5-4 and TRBJ2-1, reads ETGVTQSPTHLIKTRGQQVTLRCSSQSGHNTVSWYQQALGQGPQFIFQYYREEENGRGNFPPRFSGLQFPNYSSELNVNALELDDSALYLCASSSGTAPYNEQFFGPGTRLTVL.

This clone was counted a single time. The J gene is TRBJ2-2, the V gene TRBV29-1; 7 bases are shared with TRBD2. Germline V gene sequence: CDR1 SQVTM, CDR2 ANQGSEA. Trimming took 3 bases from V and 6 from J; bases not matched to a gene: 7. There are 14 residues in the CDR3. The CDR3 DNA reads TGCAGCGTTGATCCAGCGGGGAATTCCGGGGAGCTGTTTTTT. This gives the protein CSVDPAGNSGELFF.

This clone is a singleton in its sample. The chain joins TRBV19 to TRBJ2-1, with TRBD2 identical over 15 bases. The CDR3 consists of 17 residues. The V and J ends lost 9 bases and 4 bases, in that order; junction bases with no gene match: 10. Germline CDR1 and CDR2: LNHDA and SQIVND (reference sequence). The CDR3 spells CASLGLAGGPGYNEQFF. The CDR3 DNA reads TGTGCCAGCTTGGGACTAGCGGGAGGCCCCGGGTACAATGAGCAGTTCTTC.

The V call is TRBV9, the J call TRBJ2-5; 10 bases are a match to TRBD2. The DNA matches TRBJ2-7 better at its end, which makes the J call doubtful. Germline V gives CDR1 SGDLS, CDR2 YYNGEE. The CDR3 has 15 residues. The CDR3 loop is CASSVGLAGAYEQYF. CDR3 DNA sequence: TGTGCCAGCAGCGTAGGACTAGCGGGCGCCTACGAGCAGTACTTC.

DNA for the CDR3: TGTGCCAGCAGTACAGGGTATTCACCCCTCCACTTT. As protein: CASSTGYSPLHF. The J gene is TRBJ1-6, the V gene TRBV6-1; D may be TRBD1 (6 bases). Germline values: CDR1 MNHNS, CDR2 SASEGT. The V and J ends lost 5 bases and 8 bases respectively, with 7 bases between them. The CDR3 loop spans 12 amino acids.

The chain couples TRBV5-4 to TRBJ1-1; weak D call: TRBD1 (5 bases). Trimming took 4 bases from V and 0 from J, leaving 10 bases between them. CDR1 and CDR2 (germline): SGHNT, YYREEE (reference sequence). The CDR3 runs 14 residues. CDR3 sequence (DNA): TGTGCCAGCAGCCCCCAGGGTGTGAACACTGAAGCTTTCTTT. As protein: CASSPQGVNTEAFF.

In its sample, this clone was seen a few times. The CDR3 protein is CASSRGLTYGYTF. The DNA for the CDR3 is TGTGCCAGCAGCAGGGGCCTAACCTATGGCTACACCTTC. The V and J genes are TRBV25-1 and TRBJ1-2, with D maybe TRBD1 (6 bases). The V gene lost 6 bases and the J gene lost 4 bases, with 12 bases spanning the gap. The CDR3 has 13 residues. The germline gives CDR1 MGHDK, CDR2 SYGVNS.

This clone was found once. V and J are TRBV10-3 and TRBJ1-2, with 9 positions matching TRBD1. CDR1 ENHRY and CDR2 SYGVKD come from the germline V gene. The V segment lost 4 bases and the J segment 6 bases; nucleotides outside the gene matches: 3. There are 13 residues in the CDR3. The chain's CDR3 is CAISARTGDGYTF. In DNA, the CDR3 is TGTGCCATCAGTGCACGGACAGGGGATGGCTACACCTTC.

The J gene is TRBJ1-5, the V gene TRBV28; 7 nucleotides agree with TRBD1. Losses at the gene ends were 5 bases for V and 7 bases for J; bases not matched to a gene: 5. CDR1 and CDR2 (germline): MDHEN, SYDVKM. The CDR3 runs 13 residues. The CDR3 here is CASSETGDQPQHF. Here the CDR3 DNA reads TGTGCCAGCAGTGAAACAGGGGACCAGCCCCAGCATTTT. The whole variable domain, filled in from reference TRBV28 and TRBJ1-5, reads DVKVTQSSRYLVKRTGEKVFLECVQDMDHENMFWYRQDPGLGLRLIYFSYDVKMKEKGDIPEGYSVSREKKERFSLILESASTNQTSMYLCASSETGDQPQHFGDGTRLSIL.

The J gene is TRBJ2-1, the V gene TRBV11-3; 10 bases are shared with TRBD2. The CDR3 has 17 amino acids. Germline V gene data show CDR1 as SGHNT and CDR2 as YENEEA. With 3 bases clipped from V and 3 bases from J, the junction kept 8 bases outside the gene matches. The CDR3 loop reads CASSLRPGLAFYNEQFF. The CDR3 nucleotides read TGTGCCAGCAGCTTGCGGCCGGGACTAGCGTTCTACAATGAGCAGTTCTTC.

CDR3 residues: CASKLGGRDTGELFF. Written as DNA, the CDR3 is TGTGCCAGTAAACTCGGCGGGAGGGACACCGGGGAGCTGTTTTTT. The chain combines TRBV19 with TRBJ2-2, with 9 positions matching TRBD2. The CDR3 length is 15 residues. The J segment lost 3 bases and the V segment lost 7 bases, leaving 6 bases of the junction unmatched. Germline lookup yields CDR1 LNHDA and CDR2 SQIVND (reference sequence).

This clone was seen a handful of times. This chain uses TRBV19 with TRBJ2-1, with 10 positions matching TRBD1. This CDR3 region has 15 residues. Losses at the gene ends were 5 bases for V and 4 bases for J; bases not matched to a gene: 5. Germline CDR1 is LNHDA and CDR2 is SQIVND (reference sequence). This CDR3 is CASSSWTGGYNEQFF. In DNA, the CDR3 is TGTGCCAGTAGTTCGTGGACAGGGGGATACAATGAGCAGTTCTTC.

J is TRBJ2-7 and V is TRBV10-3; 7 positions match TRBD2. Looked up from germline, CDR1 is ENHRY and CDR2 is SYGVKD. V trimming: 2 bases; J trimming: 3 bases; junction bases outside the gene matches: 7. The CDR3 totals 15 residues. The CDR3 spells CAISEPGVAGYEQYF. The CDR3 DNA follows: TGTGCCATCAGTGAGCCTGGGGTAGCGGGCTACGAGCAGTACTTC.